The 32 T cell receptor beta chains below all came from one sample that was sequenced in a study of T cell responses to AZD1222 COVID-19 vaccine. Data came from immunoSEQ multiplex PCR; TCRdb stores just in-frame clones and leaves some out. Among 170,000 or so clones listed, approximately 90% were seen once. The material sequenced was peripheral blood, taken on day 0 of AZD1222 vaccination. All receptors derive from an adult in good health.

V gene TRBV5-6 combines with J gene TRBJ1-1; TRBD1 aligns across 8 bases. The V gene end was trimmed by 0 bases and the J gene end by 4 bases; junction bases not matched to a gene: 11. The CDR3 loop spans 17 amino acids. Germline values: CDR1 SGHDT, CDR2 YYEEEE. CDR3 protein: CASSLGRQGARSTEAFF. CDR3 DNA: TGTGCCAGCAGCTTGGGACGGCAGGGGGCGCGGAGCACTGAAGCTTTCTTT.

The J gene is TRBJ2-1, the V gene TRBV7-2, with 11 nucleotides matching TRBD2. Germline CDR1 SGHTA, CDR2 FQGNSA. V was pared by 2 bases and J by 8 bases, with 5 bases of the junction left unmatched. The CDR3 extends over 15 amino acids. In nucleotides, the CDR3 is TGTGCCAGCAGCTTACTTAGCGGGGGGGCCTATGAGCAGTTCTTC. Amino acid sequence: CASSLLSGGAYEQFF.

For this clone: Possible read error: a much larger clone is one base away. The sample carries other DNA sequences with the same CDR3. V and J are TRBV9 and TRBJ2-3, with D possibly called TRBD1 or TRBD2 (5 bases each). Trimming left V 0 bases short and J 3 bases short, with 5 bases between. This CDR3 spans 13 amino acids. Germline V CDR1 and CDR2: SGDLS, YYNGEE. The DNA for the CDR3 is TGTGCCAGCAGCGTAGGGGGGACAGATACGCAGTATTTT. This encodes CASSVGGTDTQYF.

The chain has TRBV3-1 (or the pseudogene TRBV3-2) and TRBJ1-3; TRBD1 matches at 8 bases. CDR1 is LGHDT and CDR2 is YNNKEL in the germline V gene (reference sequence). V shed 2 bases, J shed 1 base, and the junction held 1 base outside the gene matches. The CDR3 is 15 residues long. For the CDR3, the DNA is TGTGCCAGCAGCCAACGGACAGGGTCTGGAAACACCATATATTTT. It specifies CASSQRTGSGNTIYF.

The chain couples TRBV24-1 to TRBJ1-1, with 7 positions matching TRBD1. There are 13 residues in the CDR3. V shed 8 bases and J 5 bases; nucleotides not matched to a gene: 7. Germline CDR1 and CDR2: KGHDR and SFDVKD. The CDR3 DNA reads TGTGCCACCAAAGAGGGGGCGCGTACTGAAGCTTTCTTT. Translating it yields CATKEGARTEAFF.

This clone was counted once. This rearrangement joins TRBV19 to TRBJ2-3; TRBD1 might be the D (5 bases). With 5 bases removed from V and 3 bases from J, the gap between germline ends came to 9 bases. From germline, CDR1 is LNHDA and CDR2 SQIVND (reference sequence). CDR3 length: 13 residues. For the CDR3, the DNA is TGTGCCAGTAGTGTTCAGGGAACAGATACGCAGTATTTT. Translated, it gives CASSVQGTDTQYF.

The rearrangement uses TRBV11-3 and TRBJ1-2; D might be TRBD1 (5 bases). The CDR3 spans 13 residues. Germline lookup yields CDR1 SGHNT and CDR2 YENEEA. V lost 5 bases, J lost 5 bases, and 12 bases lay in between. The CDR3 region is CASSPGEGYGYTF. The CDR3 DNA is TGTGCCAGCAGCCCCGGGGAGGGGTATGGCTACACCTTC.

This chain uses TRBV28 with TRBJ1-5; 7 bases agree with TRBD1. The V segment lost 4 bases and the J segment 1 base; nucleotides outside the gene matches: 7. Germline lookup yields CDR1 MDHEN and CDR2 SYDVKM. CDR3 length: 16 residues. DNA for the CDR3: TGTGCCAGCAGTTCTCGGACAGGAGCAAGCAATCAGCCCCAGCATTTT. The encoded protein is CASSSRTGASNQPQHF.

V is TRBV19 and J is TRBJ2-2; 10 nucleotides agree with TRBD1. Germline V CDR1 and CDR2: LNHDA, SQIVND (reference sequence). V was clipped by 4 bases and J by 3 bases; unmatched bases: 8. This CDR3 region has 17 residues. This chain's CDR3 is CASSTPTGTGDTGELFF. The CDR3 DNA reads TGTGCCAGTAGTACTCCCACCGGGACAGGGGACACCGGGGAGCTGTTTTTT.

Notes on this clone: The same CDR3 can be traced to other DNA sequences in this sample. The genes are TRBV5-1 and TRBJ2-2, with TRBD2 matching over 9 bases. V shed 4 bases, J shed 4 bases, and the junction held 5 bases outside the gene matches. Germline CDR1 SGHRS, CDR2 YFSETQ. This CDR3 has 15 residues. The CDR3 DNA is TGCGCCAGCAGCCTGGGACTAGCTGGCACCGGGGAGCTGTTTTTT. Residues: CASSLGLAGTGELFF.

The chain combines TRBV5-6 with TRBJ2-7; D is perhaps TRBD1 (6 bases). This CDR3 region has 16 residues. Germline values: CDR1 SGHDT, CDR2 YYEEEE. Deletions cut 4 bases from V and 2 bases from J, with 19 bases between. The CDR3 nucleotides are TGTGCCAGCAGCCTAAAGGGAGCAGGGGTACCCTACGAGCAGTACTTC. It encodes CASSLKGAGVPYEQYF.

This chain links TRBV10-2 with TRBJ1-6, with D uncertain. Trimming took off 9 bases at V and 3 bases at J, with 9 bases between the two ends. The V gene's germline CDR1 is WSHSY and CDR2 SAAADI. The CDR3 consists of 13 residues. The CDR3 reads CASWAVYNSPLHF. The CDR3 nucleotides are TGCGCCAGTTGGGCAGTCTATAATTCACCCCTCCACTTT.

This rearrangement joins TRBV28 to TRBJ1-3, with 7 bases aligning to TRBD1. The junction had 8 bases not matched to a gene; V was cut back by 5 bases and J by 1 base. The V gene's germline CDR1 is MDHEN and CDR2 SYDVKM. This CDR3 contains 16 residues. The CDR3 loop is CASSPQGPVSGNTIYF. CDR3 in DNA: TGTGCCAGCAGTCCACAGGGGCCAGTTTCTGGAAACACCATATATTTT.

The chain has TRBV29-1 and TRBJ2-5; D is undetermined. The V gene's germline CDR1 is SQVTM and CDR2 ANQGSEA. The CDR3 runs 12 residues. This CDR3 is CRPLGYQETQYF. The DNA for the CDR3 is TGCAGACCTTTGGGGTACCAAGAGACCCAGTACTTC.

In its sample, this clone was seen once. The chain has TRBV2 and TRBJ2-7, with a weak D call TRBD2 (6 bases). The length of the CDR3 is 11 residues. The germline V and J ends were trimmed by 7 bases and 2 bases, with 6 bases remaining between them. Germline V gives CDR1 SNHLY, CDR2 FYNNEI. The CDR3 sequence is CASKRAYEQYF. Written as DNA, the CDR3 is TGTGCCAGCAAGCGGGCCTACGAGCAGTACTTC.

The chain joins TRBV13 to TRBJ2-5, with D unclear. In germline, CDR1 is PRHDT, CDR2 FYEKMQ (reference sequence). This CDR3 is 14 amino acids long. V lost 1 base, J lost 5 bases, and 11 bases lay in between. CDR3 coding DNA: TGTGCCAGCAGCTTAGCTTCCCTCCTCGAGACCCAGTACTTC. Its translation: CASSLASLLETQYF.

The gene calls are TRBV18 and TRBJ1-2, with D possibly TRBD1 on 6 matching bases. Trimming left V 3 bases short and J 4 bases short, with 18 bases between. The germline V gene has CDR1 KGHSH and CDR2 LQKENI. The CDR3 extends over 16 amino acids. The CDR3 DNA sequence: TGTGCCAGCTCACCGACCTCAGGGGCGCCGGTCTATGGCTACACCTTC. Residues: CASSPTSGAPVYGYTF.

This rearrangement joins TRBV28 to TRBJ1-5; possibly TRBD1 for D (5 bases). Deletions cut 2 bases from V and 0 bases from J, with 8 bases between. There are 15 residues in the CDR3. CDR1 is MDHEN and CDR2 is SYDVKM in the germline V gene. CDR3 sequence reads: CASSLMGRSNQPQHF. CDR3 sequence (DNA): TGTGCCAGCAGTTTAATGGGACGTAGCAATCAGCCCCAGCATTTT.

The V and J genes are TRBV19 and TRBJ1-1; 8 bases fit TRBD1. Germline loops: CDR1 LNHDA, CDR2 SQIVND (reference sequence). CDR3 size: 14 residues. The trim removed 7 bases at V and 0 bases at J, leaving 4 bases unmatched. The CDR3 region has the DNA TGTGCCAGTATCCGACAGGGGTTGAACACTGAAGCTTTCTTT. Protein sequence: CASIRQGLNTEAFF.

The chain links TRBV29-1 to TRBJ1-1, with D unclear. Looked up from germline, CDR1 is SQVTM and CDR2 is ANQGSEA. The CDR3 sequence is 12 residues long. Trimming removed 1 base at V and 4 bases at J, with 7 bases between. CDR3 sequence: CSVEGQSTEAFF. In DNA, the CDR3 is TGCAGCGTTGAAGGGCAATCCACTGAAGCTTTCTTT.

The CDR3 coding sequence is TGTGCCAGCTCTCTCAGGTCCACTGAAGCTTTCTTT. This encodes CASSLRSTEAFF. V gene TRBV28 combines with J gene TRBJ1-1; no clear D. This CDR3 is built from 12 residues. V lost 8 bases, J lost 4 bases, and 11 bases lay in between. Germline V gene lookup returns CDR1 MDHEN and CDR2 SYDVKM.

This clone turned up a few times. The V gene is TRBV19, the J gene TRBJ2-1, with TRBD2 identical over 14 bases. The CDR3 contains 15 residues. Looked up from germline, CDR1 is LNHDA and CDR2 is SQIVND (reference sequence). V was clipped by 7 bases and J by 7 bases; unmatched bases: 6. CDR3 loop: CASTKTSGGANEQFF. The CDR3 DNA follows: TGTGCCAGTACCAAGACTAGCGGGGGGGCTAATGAGCAGTTCTTC.

This clone was detected only once. This chain uses TRBV27 with TRBJ2-7, with D possibly TRBD1 on 5 matching bases. V lost 5 bases to trimming and J lost 3 bases, with 20 bases between them. In germline, CDR1 is MNHEY, CDR2 SMNVEV (reference sequence). The CDR3 extends over 16 amino acids. CDR3 in DNA: TGTGCCAGCAGTACCGCCGACAGTTTAGGGTTCTACGAGCAGTACTTC. Residues: CASSTADSLGFYEQYF.

The gene calls are TRBV4-3 and TRBJ1-6, with 8 bases matching TRBD1. Germline V gene sequence: CDR1 LGHNA, CDR2 YSLEER. With 0 bases clipped from V and 10 bases from J, the junction kept 8 bases outside the gene matches. CDR3 length equals 16 residues. As DNA, the CDR3 is TGCGCCAGCAGCCAAGAATCACACAGGGGGAACTCACCCCTCCACTTT. It specifies CASSQESHRGNSPLHF.

V gene TRBV2 combines with J gene TRBJ1-2; D is unresolved. V lost 4 bases and J 3 bases, leaving 3 bases between the germline ends. This CDR3 spans 11 amino acids. CDR1 is SNHLY, CDR2 FYNNEI, per germline. CDR3 in DNA: TGTGCCAGCAGTGCCGACTATGGCTACACCTTC. Residues: CASSADYGYTF.

V is TRBV9 and J is TRBJ2-5; a possible D gene is TRBD2 (6 bases). CDR1 SGDLS and CDR2 YYNGEE come from the germline V gene. The V end was cut by 0 bases, the J end by 5 bases, with 14 bases between. CDR3 length equals 15 residues. CDR3 sequence: CASSVVAGRLETQYF. The DNA of the CDR3 is TGTGCCAGCAGCGTAGTTGCGGGACGGTTGGAGACCCAGTACTTC.

This clone was detected once. The chain has TRBV11-1 and TRBJ1-1; D is undetermined. The germline gives CDR1 SGHAT, CDR2 FQDESV (reference sequence). The CDR3 covers 13 residues. Trimming removed 4 bases from V and 7 bases from J, with 13 bases in between. CDR3 in amino acids: CASSSGLDSEAFF. The CDR3 DNA follows: TGTGCCAGCAGCTCTGGACTAGATAGTGAAGCTTTCTTT.

This sequence joins TRBV27 and TRBJ2-7; the D is unclear. V lost 6 bases to trimming and J lost 2 bases, with 17 bases between them. This CDR3 has 15 residues. The germline V gene encodes CDR1 MNHEY and CDR2 SMNVEV (reference sequence). The CDR3 here is CASRPDPLSAYEQYF. The CDR3 DNA is TGTGCCAGCAGACCGGACCCTCTAAGTGCCTACGAGCAGTACTTC.

This chain uses TRBV9 with TRBJ1-2; tentative D call: TRBD1 (6 bases). The length of the CDR3 is 12 residues. V lost 3 bases and J 8 bases, leaving 11 bases between the germline ends. Germline lookup yields CDR1 SGDLS and CDR2 YYNGEE. CDR3 coding DNA: TGTGCCAGCAGCGAACAGGGAAGCGGCTACACCTTC. Protein product: CASSEQGSGYTF.

The chain employs TRBV7-2 and TRBJ2-1, with a weak D call TRBD2 (6 bases). The germline V gene encodes CDR1 SGHTA and CDR2 FQGNSA. This CDR3 is 17 amino acids long. V was pared by 2 bases and J by 6 bases, with 20 bases between. CDR3 sequence (DNA): TGTGCCAGCAGCTTATCTGACAGAACCTGGGGACTCAATGAGCAGTTCTTC. It yields the protein CASSLSDRTWGLNEQFF.

The chain combines TRBV15 with TRBJ1-6; possibly TRBD1 for D (5 bases). This CDR3 is 14 amino acids long. Germline V gene sequence: CDR1 LNHNV, CDR2 YYDKDF (reference sequence). V was trimmed by 9 bases and J by 5 bases, leaving 14 bases between them. CDR3 DNA sequence: TGTGCCACGTCCCCAGGGTACGATAATTCACCCCTCCACTTT. Its translation: CATSPGYDNSPLHF.

The chain employs TRBV11-2 and TRBJ2-2; TRBD2 matches 7 bases. The V gene end was trimmed by 4 bases and the J gene end by 5 bases; junction bases not matched to a gene: 4. CDR3 length equals 14 residues. Germline CDR1 is SGHAT and CDR2 is FQNNGV. The CDR3 region is CASSWGGGTGELFF. CDR3 nucleotides: TGTGCCAGCAGCTGGGGGGGAGGTACCGGGGAGCTGTTTTTT.